A single sample gave rise to the 22 T cell receptor beta chains below, sequenced in a study of naive and memory T cell subsets. Two oligonucleotides, mixed equimolar, formed the beta constant-region primer covering TRBC1 and TRBC2. The ligated cDNA underwent four PCR rounds using SP2 and nested alpha and beta constant-region primers. TCRdb passed the UMI-ligation and nested PCR reads through MiXCR, listing each CDR3 protein once. The sample holds 80,000 to 95,000 distinct CDR3 sequences, roughly 9.3% seen once. Sequencing was carried out using naive CD8+ T cells from blood. These receptors were collected from a human donor in good health.

This clonotype was seen only once. The CDR3 DNA reads as TGTGCCAGCTCAGAAATGGGAACAGGGGGCTTTACTGAAGCTTTCTTT. Its protein product is CASSEMGTGGFTEAFF. The chain carries TRBV18 and TRBJ1-1, with 9 nucleotides matching TRBD1. Germline V gives CDR1 KGHSH, CDR2 LQKENI. V gave up 5 bases and J gave up 5 bases; unmatched junction bases: 12. This CDR3 contains 16 residues.

This clonotype was seen repeatedly, ten times or more. The chain joins TRBV12-3 or TRBV12-4 to TRBJ2-7; a weak D match, TRBD2 (6 bases). Trimming shortened V by 6 bases and J by 6 bases, and 12 bases separated the two germline ends. The CDR3 is made up of 12 amino acids. Here the CDR3 DNA reads TGTGCCAGCAGCGGGGGAGGCGCCGAGCAGTACTTC. It is translated as CASSGGGAEQYF.

This clonotype was observed many times. CDR3 protein: CASSFKGLGSTDTQYF. CDR3 DNA sequence: TGTGCCAGCAGTTTTAAGGGACTAGGGAGCACAGATACGCAGTATTTT. This sequence joins TRBV28 and TRBJ2-3, with 8 bases lining up with TRBD2. Germline lookup yields CDR1 MDHEN and CDR2 SYDVKM. This CDR3 region has 16 residues. With V trimmed by 3 bases and J by 0 bases, 5 bases remained unmatched.

The genes are TRBV6-5 and TRBJ2-7; 9 bases line up with TRBD1. With V trimmed by 2 bases and J by 5 bases, 7 bases remained unmatched. The germline gives CDR1 MNHEY, CDR2 SVGAGI. The CDR3 consists of 15 residues. CDR3 sequence reads: CASSYLGDRGNEQYF. The CDR3 DNA follows: TGTGCCAGCAGTTACCTGGGTGACAGGGGGAACGAGCAGTACTTC.

This clonotype was picked up many times. J is TRBJ1-2 and V is TRBV25-1; no firm D call. With 4 bases removed from V and 7 bases from J, the gap between germline ends came to 10 bases. This CDR3 region has 12 residues. From germline, CDR1 is MGHDK and CDR2 SYGVNS. The DNA for the CDR3 is TGTGCCAGCAGTGCCGACGTGCTTGGCTACACCTTC. Protein: CASSADVLGYTF.

This clonotype has ten or more counts. The chain is built from TRBV27 and TRBJ2-7, with D perhaps matching TRBD1 or TRBD2 (5 bases each). V shed 10 bases and J shed 0 bases, with 10 bases lying between them. The CDR3 runs to 12 residues. Per germline, CDR1 MNHEY and CDR2 SMNVEV (reference sequence). The CDR3 nucleotides are TGTGCCACCGGGACGAGCTCCTACGAGCAGTACTTC. This encodes CATGTSSYEQYF.

This clonotype has a count of ten or more. The chain couples TRBV29-1 to TRBJ2-1; weak D call: TRBD2 (5 bases). There are 14 residues in the CDR3. The germline V gene encodes CDR1 SQVTM and CDR2 ANQGSEA. V lost 6 bases, J lost 0 bases, and 12 bases lay in between. The CDR3 region is CSVSAGNSYNEQFF. In nucleotides, the CDR3 is TGCAGCGTATCGGCGGGTAACTCCTACAATGAGCAGTTCTTC.

The gene calls are TRBV12-3 or TRBV12-4 and TRBJ2-7; TRBD2 might be the D (5 bases). This CDR3 is 13 amino acids long. Trimming shortened V by 3 bases and J by 5 bases, and 11 bases separated the two germline ends. CDR3 protein: CASSLAGINEQYF. For the CDR3, the DNA is TGTGCCAGCAGTTTGGCGGGTATCAACGAGCAGTACTTC.

The V gene is TRBV19, the J gene TRBJ1-1, with TRBD1 as a possible D gene (5 bases). V shed 3 bases and J shed 4 bases, with 9 bases lying between them. Germline CDR1 reads LNHDA; CDR2 reads SQIVND (reference sequence). The CDR3 consists of 13 residues. The CDR3 nucleotides read TGTGCCAGTAGTATGGTTGGGGGCACTGAAGCTTTCTTT. It is translated as CASSMVGGTEAFF.

In this sample, this clonotype turned up many times. This chain uses TRBV19 with TRBJ2-7, with 10 positions matching TRBD1. This CDR3 comprises 14 residues. V shed 5 bases, J shed 3 bases, and the junction held 4 bases outside the gene matches. CDR1 and CDR2 from the germline V gene are LNHDA and SQIVND (reference sequence). DNA for the CDR3: TGTGCCAGTAGTGCCGGGACAGGGGTCTACGAGCAGTACTTC. Protein product: CASSAGTGVYEQYF.

This clonotype appeared a few times. The V and J genes are TRBV11-2 and TRBJ2-7, with TRBD1 matching over 7 bases. With V trimmed by 3 bases and J by 6 bases, 2 bases remained unmatched. Germline V gene sequence: CDR1 SGHAT, CDR2 FQNNGV. CDR3 length: 12 residues. The CDR3 DNA sequence: TGTGCCAGCAGCTTTACAGGGGTCGAGCAGTACTTC. This gives the protein CASSFTGVEQYF.

The chain couples TRBV5-1 to TRBJ2-5, with D perhaps matching TRBD2 (5 bases). The V end lost 4 bases, the J end lost 6 bases, and 16 bases lay between the germline ends. In germline, CDR1 is SGHRS, CDR2 YFSETQ. The CDR3 length is 14 residues. CDR3 bases: TGCGCCAGCAGCCCCCCGGGAAGGGAAAAGACCCAGTACTTC. This gives the protein CASSPPGREKTQYF.

CDR3 loop: CASSSLAGAGSYEQYF. DNA of the CDR3: TGTGCCAGCAGCTCACTAGCGGGAGCGGGCTCCTACGAGCAGTACTTC. The chain recombines TRBV13 with TRBJ2-7; 11 nucleotides line up with TRBD2. Germline V gene sequence: CDR1 PRHDT, CDR2 FYEKMQ (reference sequence). Losses at the gene ends were 4 bases for V and 0 bases for J; bases not matched to a gene: 5. The CDR3 is 16 residues long.

The rearrangement uses TRBV5-1 and TRBJ2-7; TRBD1 matches 10 bases. The CDR3 extends over 18 amino acids. The V and J ends lost 4 bases and 0 bases, in that order; junction bases with no gene match: 13. CDR1 and CDR2 from the germline V gene are SGHRS and YFSETQ. The CDR3 reads CASSNWDRGPYSSYEQYF. The CDR3 DNA is TGCGCCAGCAGCAATTGGGACAGGGGTCCCTACAGCTCCTACGAGCAGTACTTC. Full variable domain (missing parts from reference TRBV5-1 and TRBJ2-7): KAGVTQTPRYLIKTRGQQVTLSCSPISGHRSVSWYQQTPGQGLQFLFEYFSETQRNKGNFPGRFSGRQFSNSRSEMNVSTLELGDSALYLCASSNWDRGPYSSYEQYFGPGTRLTVT.

Many counts were recorded for this clonotype. V gene TRBV4-1 combines with J gene TRBJ2-2; weak D call: TRBD2 (5 bases). The CDR3 consists of 17 residues. Germline V gene lookup returns CDR1 MGHRA and CDR2 YSYEKL. V was trimmed by 1 base and J by 0 bases, leaving 12 bases between them. CDR3 sequence: CASSQVEGIPNTGELFF. The CDR3 bases are TGCGCCAGCAGCCAAGTAGAGGGAATCCCGAACACCGGGGAGCTGTTTTTT.

The chain is built from TRBV2 and TRBJ2-7; possibly TRBD1 for D (5 bases). The CDR3 extends over 12 amino acids. Germline values: CDR1 SNHLY, CDR2 FYNNEI. The V end lost 6 bases, the J end lost 4 bases, and 10 bases lay between the germline ends. The CDR3 reads CASRGAPYEQYF. The CDR3, as DNA: TGTGCCAGCAGAGGGGCTCCTTACGAGCAGTACTTC.

This clonotype came up a few times. A junction end diverges from the germline sequence, so it may reflect a read error. V usage is TRBV7-6 and J usage is TRBJ2-1, with TRBD2 matching 11 bases. Looked up from germline, CDR1 is SGHVS and CDR2 is FNYEAQ. The CDR3 has 14 residues. CDR3 nucleotides: TGTGCCAGCAGCCTAGCGGGAGGAGACGATGAGCAGTTCTTC. Translation gives CASSLAGGDDEQFF.

There are a few counts of this clonotype. The chain has TRBV29-1 and TRBJ1-1, with D possibly TRBD1 on 6 matching bases. V dropped 5 bases and J dropped 4 bases, with 11 bases sitting between them. The CDR3 runs 12 residues. The germline CDR1 and CDR2 sequences are SQVTM and ANQGSEA. The CDR3 DNA sequence: TGCAGCGTTCCAGGGGTTATCACTGAAGCTTTCTTT. As protein: CSVPGVITEAFF.

This clonotype was seen a few times. The genes are TRBV9 and TRBJ2-1; possibly TRBD1 or TRBD2 for D (5 bases each). V was shortened by 0 bases and J by 7 bases, with 11 bases between the two germline ends. Germline assignment: CDR1 SGDLS and CDR2 YYNGEE. There are 14 residues in the CDR3. The CDR3 protein is CASSVAGTLNEQFF. The DNA for the CDR3 is TGTGCCAGCAGCGTAGCCGGGACCTTAAATGAGCAGTTCTTC.

This clonotype was seen a handful of times. The rearrangement joins TRBV7-9 to TRBJ2-7; weak D call: TRBD2 (6 bases). The CDR3 contains 15 residues. Per the germline V gene, CDR1 is SEHNR and CDR2 is FQNEAQ (reference sequence). V was trimmed by 4 bases and J by 1 base, leaving 14 bases between them. CDR3 DNA: TGTGCCAGCAGCTCTATCCGGGGGTCGTCCTACGAGCAGTACTTC. Translated, it gives CASSSIRGSSYEQYF.

In its sample, this clonotype was seen many times. The V call is TRBV29-1, the J call TRBJ2-7; possibly TRBD2 for D (7 bases). Trimming removed 1 base from V and 5 bases from J, with 15 bases in between. The V gene's germline CDR1 is SQVTM and CDR2 ANQGSEA. The CDR3 covers 14 residues. DNA for the CDR3: TGCAGCGTTGAAGGGCGGGGGCAGGGCGACGAGCAGTACTTC. Protein: CSVEGRGQGDEQYF.

In its sample, this clonotype was seen a few times. V is TRBV28 and J is TRBJ1-1; no firm D call. The V and J ends lost 1 base and 10 bases respectively, with 19 bases between them. The CDR3 covers 15 residues. Germline V gene sequence: CDR1 MDHEN, CDR2 SYDVKM. The CDR3 spells CASSLYAESKSSAFF. CDR3 nucleotide sequence: TGTGCCAGCAGTTTATACGCGGAAAGCAAGTCGTCAGCTTTCTTT. Filled out from reference TRBV28 and TRBJ1-1, the complete variable domain reads DVKVTQSSRYLVKRTGEKVFLECVQDMDHENMFWYRQDPGLGLRLIYFSYDVKMKEKGDIPEGYSVSREKKERFSLILESASTNQTSMYLCASSLYAESKSSAFFGQGTRLTVV.